This TCR beta chain was retrieved from a study of cytomegalovirus exposure and HLA in healthy donors. It was the roughly 120-subject validation cohort, separate from the roughly 700-subject first cohort, to which the donors belonged. Points from the study as a whole: The study designated roughly 150 TCR beta chains cytomegalovirus-associated. For most TCR sequences rarity was the rule, although some public TCRs occurred in many donors. Reported performance of the classifier showed diagnosis of cytomegalovirus status with high specificity and sensitivity.

Germline values: CDR1 LNHDA, CDR2 SQIVND (reference sequence). This CDR3 comprises 14 residues. Trimming left V 5 bases short and J 7 bases short, with 16 bases between. The assay was immunoSEQ multiplex PCR, and TCRdb's table has in-frame clones only and misses some. Found here are roughly 95,000 clones, around 85% of them singletons; the top ten hold roughly 22%. In regard to this clone: Antigen unknown.

The TCR sequence derives from a man in his late teens or twenties in good health and CMV-seropositive. The J gene is TRBJ2-3, the V gene TRBV19, with TRBD2 as a possible D gene (7 bases). The specimen was PBMCs. The DNA of the CDR3 is TGTGCCAGTAGTCCGTACAGGGAGGGAAATACGCAGTATTTT. Its translation: CASSPYREGNTQYF.